Shown below are 15 T cell receptor beta chains from a single sample sequenced in a study of blood T cell repertoires in COVID-19. Profiled with immunoSEQ multiplex PCR; TCRdb holds only in-frame clones, not every one. The sample lists 200,000 to 300,000 clones, 80% to 90% occurring once. The sequenced sample was PBMCs or T cells enriched from blood (not recorded which). Receptors were obtained from a woman aged 40 to 50 who had been exposed to COVID-19.

J is TRBJ1-2 and V is TRBV9; unclear D gene. The germline V gene has CDR1 SGDLS and CDR2 YYNGEE. This CDR3 region has 15 residues. V lost 0 bases to trimming and J lost 1 base, with 10 bases between them. The CDR3 sequence: CASSVAGSHNYGYTF. DNA of the CDR3: TGTGCCAGCAGCGTAGCGGGGTCCCATAACTATGGCTACACCTTC.

This clone was observed once. The rearrangement links TRBV2 to TRBJ1-6, with 7 positions matching TRBD1. CDR3 length: 15 residues. CDR1 is SNHLY and CDR2 is FYNNEI in the germline V gene. V trimming: 6 bases; J trimming: 1 base; junction bases outside the gene matches: 3. The CDR3 loop is CASRQGDSYNSPLHF. The CDR3 region has the DNA TGTGCCAGCAGGCAGGGGGATTCCTATAATTCACCCCTCCACTTT.

This sequence joins TRBV4-2 and TRBJ1-2; 7 bases map to TRBD1. The CDR3 is 15 amino acids. After removal of 5 bases from V and 5 bases from J, the junction contained 11 bases not matched to a gene. Germline V lookup: CDR1 LGHNA, CDR2 YNFKEQ. For the CDR3, the DNA is TGTGCCAGCAGCTACAACCGGGACAGCGCTTATGGCTACACCTTC. Protein: CASSYNRDSAYGYTF.

This clone was seen a handful of times. The germline gene is not matched at one end of the junction; a read error may be the cause. The chain is built from TRBV5-1 and TRBJ1-2; 8 bases map to TRBD1. The CDR3 is 16 residues long. In germline, CDR1 is SGHRS, CDR2 YFSETQ. The CDR3: CASSTQTGALNYGYTF. Written as DNA, the CDR3 is TGTGCCAGCAGCACCCAGACAGGGGCACTTAACTATGGCTACACCTTC.

This clone was counted once. The genes are TRBV11-2 and TRBJ2-2; the match to TRBD1 covers 9 bases. The germline gives CDR1 SGHAT, CDR2 FQNNGV. The length of the CDR3 is 16 residues. Trimming took 5 bases from V and 4 from J; bases not matched to a gene: 8. For the CDR3, the DNA is TGTGCCAGCAGCAGGACCGGGACAGGGCTCACCGGGGAGCTGTTTTTT. Translation gives CASSRTGTGLTGELFF.

Here the CDR3 DNA reads TGTGCCACTACAGGGGGTTCCAATGAGCAGTTCTTC. It yields the protein CATTGGSNEQFF. V is TRBV10-3 and J is TRBJ2-1, with TRBD1 matching over 8 bases. The length of the CDR3 is 12 residues. The germline V gene has CDR1 ENHRY and CDR2 SYGVKD. J gave up 6 bases and V 10 bases, and 5 bases lay outside the gene matches.

This clone was counted between two and nine times. CDR3 sequence: CASSLGLRDRDTEAFF. The CDR3 DNA is TGTGCCAGCAGCTTAGGACTCCGGGACAGGGACACTGAAGCTTTCTTT. The chain carries TRBV7-9 and TRBJ1-1; TRBD1 matches at 9 bases. The V segment lost 1 base and the J segment 3 bases; nucleotides outside the gene matches: 6. Germline CDR1 and CDR2: SEHNR and FQNEAQ (reference sequence). CDR3 length: 16 amino acids.

This rearrangement joins TRBV19 to TRBJ1-1; D is perhaps TRBD1 (5 bases). CDR3 length: 14 residues. CDR1 and CDR2 from the germline V gene are LNHDA and SQIVND (reference sequence). The ends were cut back, 8 bases at V and 3 bases at J, with 16 bases in the middle. CDR3 in DNA: TGTGCCAGTTCCAGGGCGGGATTGGACACTGAAGCTTTCTTT. As protein: CASSRAGLDTEAFF.

V and J are TRBV2 and TRBJ1-6, with D maybe TRBD1 (6 bases). Trimming took off 4 bases at V and 10 bases at J, with 14 bases between the two ends. This CDR3 is built from 14 residues. CDR1 SNHLY and CDR2 FYNNEI come from the germline V gene. The chain's CDR3 is CASSALGGQSPLHF. The CDR3 DNA sequence: TGTGCCAGCAGTGCCCTAGGGGGTCAATCACCCCTCCACTTT. Full variable domain (missing parts from reference TRBV2 and TRBJ1-6): EPEVTQTPSHQVTQMGQEVILRCVPISNHLYFYWYRQILGQKVEFLVSFYNNEISEKSEIFDDQFSVERPDGSNFTLKIRSTKLEDSAMYFCASSALGGQSPLHFGNGTRLTVT.

CDR3: CAISGSGNTEAFF. DNA of the CDR3: TGTGCCATCAGTGGATCAGGGAACACTGAAGCTTTCTTT. The chain employs TRBV10-3 and TRBJ1-1; no firm D call. Trimming left V 4 bases short and J 1 base short, with 7 bases between. Germline CDR1 and CDR2: ENHRY and SYGVKD. The CDR3 totals 13 residues.

The chain links TRBV11-3 to TRBJ2-1, with TRBD2 matching 15 bases. The germline V gene has CDR1 SGHNT and CDR2 YENEEA. This CDR3 is built from 19 residues. The V segment lost 2 bases and the J segment 2 bases; nucleotides outside the gene matches: 7. The CDR3 DNA reads TGTGCCAGCAGCTTAAATTACTGGACTAGCGGGAGGGCCTACAATGAGCAGTTCTTC. This translates into CASSLNYWTSGRAYNEQFF.

V gene TRBV18 combines with J gene TRBJ2-5; a weak D match, TRBD2 (5 bases). The CDR3 is made up of 14 amino acids. Germline CDR1 reads KGHSH; CDR2 reads LQKENI. V lost 0 bases, J lost 2 bases, and 7 bases lay in between. CDR3 nucleotides: TGTGCCAGCTCACCACCGTCGGGACAAGAGACCCAGTACTTC. It is translated as CASSPPSGQETQYF.

The chain is built from TRBV4-2 and TRBJ2-1, with D tentatively TRBD2 (5 bases). V lost 4 bases and J 0 bases, leaving 16 bases between the germline ends. CDR3 length: 17 residues. Germline V gives CDR1 LGHNA, CDR2 YNFKEQ. CDR3 nucleotide sequence: TGTGCCAGCAGCCCAAGTCCTGTGGGGAGCTCCTACAATGAGCAGTTCTTC. This sequence encodes CASSPSPVGSSYNEQFF.

The count of this clone is one. V and J are TRBV19 and TRBJ2-4; TRBD2 matches at 7 bases. V trimming: 1 base; J trimming: 0 bases; junction bases outside the gene matches: 3. Looked up from germline, CDR1 is LNHDA and CDR2 is SQIVND (reference sequence). This CDR3 is 16 amino acids long. As DNA, the CDR3 is TGTGCCAGTAGTATAGGGGGGGGATTAGCCAAAAACATTCAGTACTTC. Protein: CASSIGGGLAKNIQYF. The full variable domain, rest sourced from reference TRBV19 and TRBJ2-4, is DGGITQSPKYLFRKEGQNVTLSCEQNLNHDAMYWYRQDPGQGLRLIYYSQIVNDFQKGDIAEGYSVSREKKESFPLTVTSAQKNPTAFYLCASSIGGGLAKNIQYFGAGTRLSVL.

The rearrangement links TRBV5-4 to TRBJ1-6; 9 bases line up with TRBD1. The trim removed 0 bases at V and 7 bases at J, leaving 5 bases unmatched. There are 16 residues in the CDR3. The germline gives CDR1 SGHNT, CDR2 YYREEE (reference sequence). The CDR3 DNA reads TGTGCCAGCAGCTTGGCGGGACAGGGCTTGAATTCACCCCTCCACTTT. Translated, it gives CASSLAGQGLNSPLHF.